The 32 T cell receptor beta chains given below trace back to one sample, sequenced in a study of blood T cell repertoires in COVID-19. The table came from immunoSEQ multiplex PCR; TCRdb's copy has only in-frame clones and leaves some out. This sample has around 200,000 clones, with approximately 90% found just once. Source material: peripheral blood. Source of these receptors: a man between 40 and 49 years old with acute or convalescent COVID-19.

In DNA form, the CDR3 reads TGCAGTGCTAGTGCGGGACTGCTGTCCTACGAGCAGTACTTC. It codes for CSASAGLLSYEQYF. The V gene is TRBV20-1, the J gene TRBJ2-7; D perhaps matches TRBD2 (6 bases). V lost 3 bases and J 1 base, leaving 13 bases between the germline ends. There are 14 residues in the CDR3. Germline CDR1 DFQATT, CDR2 SNEGSKA (reference sequence).

V is TRBV18 and J is TRBJ1-2, with TRBD1 matching 7 bases. V trimming: 3 bases; J trimming: 8 bases; junction bases outside the gene matches: 9. In germline, CDR1 is KGHSH, CDR2 LQKENI. The CDR3 is 14 residues long. The CDR3 bases are TGTGCCAGCTCACCGGCGGACAGGTCTATCGGCTACACCTTC. It specifies CASSPADRSIGYTF.

V usage is TRBV12-3 or TRBV12-4 and J usage is TRBJ1-1; D ambiguous. Trimming removed 3 bases at V and 0 bases at J, with 5 bases between. The CDR3 contains 13 residues. The CDR3 DNA follows: TGTGCCAGCAGTTTCGGGATGAACACTGAAGCTTTCTTT. Translated: CASSFGMNTEAFF.

This clone is a singleton in its sample. The CDR3 sequence: CASSRNTDTQYF. The CDR3 nucleotides are TGCGCCAGCTCGCGGAACACAGATACGCAGTATTTT. The J gene is TRBJ2-3, the V gene TRBV10-1; the D is unclear. The CDR3 contains 12 residues. The V gene's germline CDR1 is WNHNN and CDR2 SYGVQD (reference sequence). V gave up 8 bases and J gave up 2 bases, with 8 bases separating them.

The gene calls are TRBV5-6 and TRBJ1-1; D is possibly TRBD1 (6 bases). This CDR3 is built from 15 residues. CDR1 is SGHDT and CDR2 is YYEEEE in the germline V gene. Between the trimmed V and J ends, which lost 0 bases and 2 bases, there was a span of 11 bases. The CDR3, as DNA: TGTGCCAGCAGCTTGGCCGGGGGGCGCAACACTGAAGCTTTCTTT. Its translation: CASSLAGGRNTEAFF.

The chain carries TRBV19 and TRBJ1-4; D call uncertain. The CDR3 sequence is 17 residues long. V gave up 5 bases and J gave up 2 bases, with 18 bases separating them. The germline V gene has CDR1 LNHDA and CDR2 SQIVND (reference sequence). The CDR3, as DNA: TGTGCCAGTAGTCCCCAGATGGCGGAGGCGACTAATGAAAAACTGTTTTTT. Protein product: CASSPQMAEATNEKLFF.

There are a few counts of this clone. This chain uses TRBV7-2 with TRBJ2-7; 7 bases align to TRBD1. V was clipped by 6 bases and J by 1 base; unmatched bases: 9. In germline, CDR1 is SGHTA, CDR2 FQGNSA. The CDR3 sequence is 15 residues long. CDR3 DNA: TGTGCCAGCAGACCACACGACAGGGCGTCCTACGAGCAGTACTTC. It translates to CASRPHDRASYEQYF.

V is TRBV3-1 (or the pseudogene TRBV3-2) and J is TRBJ2-1; weak D call: TRBD2 (5 bases). The V end lost 1 base, the J end lost 5 bases, and 12 bases lay between the germline ends. The CDR3 length is 15 residues. The germline gives CDR1 LGHDT, CDR2 YNNKEL (reference sequence). CDR3 bases: TGTGCCAGCAGCCAAGGGACTTCAGCCAACAATGAGCAGTTCTTC. The encoded protein is CASSQGTSANNEQFF.

V is TRBV16 and J is TRBJ1-5; D is undetermined. The CDR3 is made up of 16 amino acids. V lost 5 bases, J lost 1 base, and 15 bases lay in between. Germline V gives CDR1 KGHSY, CDR2 FQNENV. The CDR3 protein is CASSTASSGSNQPQHF. The CDR3 DNA follows: TGTGCCAGCAGCACCGCCTCCTCCGGGAGCAATCAGCCCCAGCATTTT.

This chain uses TRBV6-5 with TRBJ2-3, with 9 bases lining up with TRBD1. Germline assignment: CDR1 MNHEY and CDR2 SVGAGI. V shed 7 bases, J shed 1 base, and the junction held 3 bases outside the gene matches. This CDR3 contains 14 residues. The CDR3: CASIWTGGTDTQYF. The CDR3 nucleotides are TGTGCCAGCATCTGGACAGGGGGCACAGATACGCAGTATTTT.

V usage is TRBV11-2 and J usage is TRBJ2-1; 7 bases align to TRBD1. The V and J ends lost 1 base and 8 bases, in that order; junction bases with no gene match: 11. This CDR3 is 16 amino acids long. Germline CDR1 is SGHAT and CDR2 is FQNNGV. The DNA of the CDR3 is TGTGCCAGCAGCTTAGTTTGGGCCAGGGGGATCGATGAGCAGTTCTTC. It encodes CASSLVWARGIDEQFF.

The V call is TRBV19, the J call TRBJ1-3; D uncertain. V dropped 6 bases and J dropped 2 bases, with 14 bases sitting between them. CDR1 and CDR2 (germline): LNHDA, SQIVND (reference sequence). CDR3 length: 15 amino acids. The CDR3 loop is CASSSIRRAGNTIYF. CDR3 bases: TGTGCCAGTAGCTCGATCAGGCGCGCTGGAAACACCATATATTTT.

The chain is built from TRBV7-3 and TRBJ2-2; D is perhaps TRBD1 (5 bases). This CDR3 region has 15 residues. Per the germline V gene, CDR1 is SGHTA and CDR2 is FQGTGA. The V and J ends lost 6 bases and 4 bases respectively, with 15 bases between them. CDR3 bases: TGTGCCAGCAGTCAAAGGGGCGCAGGCACCGGGGAGCTGTTTTTT. Translated, it gives CASSQRGAGTGELFF.

The V call is TRBV5-4, the J call TRBJ1-2; 7 bases match TRBD1. The V and J ends lost 3 bases and 0 bases, in that order; junction bases with no gene match: 8. The CDR3 extends over 16 amino acids. Germline values: CDR1 SGHNT, CDR2 YYREEE (reference sequence). CDR3 in amino acids: CASSSMTGRTNYGYTF. Here the CDR3 DNA reads TGTGCCAGCAGCTCGATGACAGGGAGAACTAACTATGGCTACACCTTC.

This chain uses TRBV7-3 with TRBJ2-5, with D maybe TRBD2 (6 bases). Germline V gene data show CDR1 as SGHTA and CDR2 as FQGTGA. This CDR3 comprises 17 residues. V shed 4 bases and J shed 5 bases, with 23 bases lying between them. The CDR3 DNA sequence: TGTGCCAGCAGCTCGTCTGGCGGGATAATTAGTTCGGAGACCCAGTACTTC. It specifies CASSSSGGIISSETQYF.

This chain joins TRBV7-9 and TRBJ1-6; 7 bases agree with TRBD1. The length of the CDR3 is 17 residues. Trimming cost V 4 bases and J 5 bases; bases outside gene matches: 11. Looked up from germline, CDR1 is SEHNR and CDR2 is FQNEAQ (reference sequence). The CDR3 DNA reads as TGTGCCAGCAGCTCACAGGGGACGCGGCCTCATAATTCACCCCTCCACTTT. Translated, it gives CASSSQGTRPHNSPLHF.

The chain joins TRBV2 to TRBJ2-5; perhaps TRBD1 as D (6 bases). V was shortened by 5 bases and J by 5 bases, with 18 bases between the two germline ends. Looked up from germline, CDR1 is SNHLY and CDR2 is FYNNEI. This CDR3 spans 15 amino acids. DNA of the CDR3: TGTGCCAGCAGTCCCCGGGACACCGAGGGGGAGACCCAGTACTTC. It translates to CASSPRDTEGETQYF.

This chain uses TRBV28 with TRBJ1-6; D is undetermined. Looked up from germline, CDR1 is MDHEN and CDR2 is SYDVKM. This CDR3 has 16 amino acids. The V end was cut by 6 bases, the J end by 0 bases, with 12 bases between. Written as DNA, the CDR3 is TGTGCCAGCAGCCTATTGATATCCTCCTATAATTCACCCCTCCACTTT. Its protein is CASSLLISSYNSPLHF.

V is TRBV2 and J is TRBJ1-6; D is possibly TRBD1 (6 bases). V lost 3 bases, J lost 6 bases, and 21 bases lay in between. CDR1 and CDR2 from the germline V gene are SNHLY and FYNNEI. The CDR3 length is 18 residues. CDR3 DNA sequence: TGTGCCAGCAGTGATAGGTTTGGTGGCAGGGGTACTAATTCACCCCTCCACTTT. It encodes CASSDRFGGRGTNSPLHF.

The genes are TRBV3-1 (or the pseudogene TRBV3-2) and TRBJ2-7, with no clear D. This CDR3 is 12 amino acids long. Germline-derived CDR1 and CDR2 are LGHDT and YNNKEL (reference sequence). Trimming took off 1 base at V and 7 bases at J, with 8 bases between the two ends. The CDR3 here is CASSQVPREQYF. The CDR3 DNA is TGTGCCAGCAGCCAAGTCCCCCGGGAGCAGTACTTC.

The chain has TRBV3-1 (or the pseudogene TRBV3-2) and TRBJ1-3; the D gene is possibly TRBD1 (6 bases). Trimming shortened V by 5 bases and J by 0 bases, and 11 bases separated the two germline ends. The CDR3 sequence is 15 residues long. In germline, CDR1 is LGHDT, CDR2 YNNKEL (reference sequence). The CDR3 coding sequence is TGTGCCAGCAGCTCTCGGACAGCCTCTGGAAACACCATATATTTT. Translated: CASSSRTASGNTIYF.

This clone was recorded at least ten times. This rearrangement joins TRBV29-1 to TRBJ2-1; 11 nucleotides match TRBD2. CDR1 is SQVTM and CDR2 is ANQGSEA in the germline V gene. With V trimmed by 5 bases and J by 7 bases, 10 bases remained unmatched. This CDR3 contains 15 residues. CDR3 DNA sequence: TGCAGCGTTCTCGGAGGTCTAGCGGGGGGAAATGAGCAGTTCTTC. Translation gives CSVLGGLAGGNEQFF.

The gene calls are TRBV4-2 and TRBJ2-1; D might be TRBD2 (5 bases). Trimming shortened V by 8 bases and J by 0 bases, and 11 bases separated the two germline ends. The CDR3 is 14 amino acids. From germline, CDR1 is LGHNA and CDR2 YNFKEQ. CDR3 region: CASPTAASYNEQFF. The CDR3 coding sequence is TGTGCCAGCCCCACAGCGGCCTCCTACAATGAGCAGTTCTTC.

The rearrangement uses TRBV28 and TRBJ1-1; D not certain. Germline CDR1 and CDR2: MDHEN and SYDVKM. The CDR3 is 14 amino acids. V lost 2 bases, J lost 4 bases, and 11 bases lay in between. The CDR3 DNA reads as TGTGCCAGCAGTTTACACGAGGGCCCCACTGAAGCTTTCTTT. This translates into CASSLHEGPTEAFF. The entire variable domain, with the rest obtained from reference TRBV28 and TRBJ1-1, is as follows: DVKVTQSSRYLVKRTGEKVFLECVQDMDHENMFWYRQDPGLGLRLIYFSYDVKMKEKGDIPEGYSVSREKKERFSLILESASTNQTSMYLCASSLHEGPTEAFFGQGTRLTVV.

This clone was seen a few times. The V gene is TRBV2, the J gene TRBJ2-7; TRBD2 is a possible D gene (6 bases). Germline CDR1 and CDR2: SNHLY and FYNNEI. This CDR3 region has 13 residues. Trimming stripped 1 base from V and 7 bases from J, with 11 bases between. In DNA form, the CDR3 reads TGTGCCAGCAGTGAAGGACTGGCGGGAGAGCAGTACTTC. The encoded protein is CASSEGLAGEQYF.

The chain has TRBV19 and TRBJ2-7, with no clear D. The V end was cut by 2 bases, the J end by 2 bases, with 10 bases between. This CDR3 spans 14 amino acids. Germline V gives CDR1 LNHDA, CDR2 SQIVND (reference sequence). For the CDR3, the DNA is TGTGCCAGTAGTATACGTGAACAGACCTACGAGCAGTACTTC. Its protein is CASSIREQTYEQYF. The variable domain in full, with the rest retrieved from reference TRBV19 and TRBJ2-7, is DGGITQSPKYLFRKEGQNVTLSCEQNLNHDAMYWYRQDPGQGLRLIYYSQIVNDFQKGDIAEGYSVSREKKESFPLTVTSAQKNPTAFYLCASSIREQTYEQYFGPGTRLTVT.

The CDR3: CASSFLGQGNQPQHF. The CDR3 bases are TGTGCCAGCAGTTTCTTGGGGCAGGGGAATCAGCCCCAGCATTTT. The chain recombines TRBV27 with TRBJ1-5, with D tentatively TRBD1 (6 bases). The CDR3 spans 15 residues. The V end lost 3 bases, the J end lost 4 bases, and 13 bases lay between the germline ends. CDR1 is MNHEY and CDR2 is SMNVEV in the germline V gene (reference sequence).

This chain joins TRBV7-8 and TRBJ2-2; no clear D. Germline V lookup: CDR1 SGHVS, CDR2 FQNEAQ. Trimming took off 4 bases at V and 6 bases at J, with 9 bases between the two ends. The CDR3 contains 13 residues. CDR3 loop: CASSSLGAGELFF. The CDR3 DNA reads as TGTGCCAGCAGCTCCCTAGGAGCCGGGGAGCTGTTTTTT.

V usage is TRBV5-4 and J usage is TRBJ1-1; 10 bases agree with TRBD1. This CDR3 has 15 amino acids. Trimming removed 3 bases from V and 5 bases from J; junction bases left unmatched: 7. Germline CDR1 and CDR2: SGHNT and YYREEE (reference sequence). CDR3 residues: CASSSTGGASTEAFF. The CDR3 DNA reads TGTGCCAGCAGCTCGACAGGGGGCGCGTCAACTGAAGCTTTCTTT.

V usage is TRBV2 and J usage is TRBJ2-3; unclear D gene. With 2 bases removed from V and 0 bases from J, the gap between germline ends came to 3 bases. CDR3 size: 13 residues. CDR1 and CDR2 from the germline V gene are SNHLY and FYNNEI. CDR3 nucleotides: TGTGCCAGCAGTGAATTAAGCACAGATACGCAGTATTTT. It is translated as CASSELSTDTQYF.

The chain joins TRBV7-6 to TRBJ2-2, with 15 bases that match TRBD2. From germline, CDR1 is SGHVS and CDR2 FNYEAQ. V dropped 3 bases and J dropped 4; count of bases not matched to a gene: 12. The CDR3 consists of 20 residues. CDR3 DNA: TGTGCCAGCAGCTTGCCCTGGACTAGCGGGGGGGCCACGTCCACCGGGGAGCTGTTTTTT. Encoded protein: CASSLPWTSGGATSTGELFF.

J is TRBJ2-7 and V is TRBV30, with TRBD2 as a possible D gene (6 bases). The CDR3 has 15 residues. The V gene lost 1 base and the J gene lost 2 bases, with 15 bases spanning the gap. In germline, CDR1 is GTSNPN, CDR2 SVGIG (reference sequence). DNA for the CDR3: TGTGCCTGGAGTGGTATGGGCGGGGCACCCTACGAGCAGTACTTC. It codes for CAWSGMGGAPYEQYF.